This T cell receptor beta chain was retrieved from a study of T cell repertoires in cytomegalovirus infection. In the study overall: The public TCR beta signatures pointed to both CMV infection and matching HLA type.

Comments on this clonotype: As yet, its antigen is unknown.

From the reads, TCRdb called clonotypes with MiXCR, one entry per CDR3 protein. The table includes about 890,000 distinct CDR3 sequences, around 29% detected once. This CDR3 spans 15 amino acids. V lost 2 bases, J lost 1 base, and 10 bases lay in between. CDR1 and CDR2 from the germline V gene are SEHNR and FQNEAQ (reference sequence). The sample consisted of cultured CD8+ T cells from PBMCs, taken from culture after CMV antigen stimulation. This receptor was obtained from a human donor in good health (CMV status not recorded). Some clones in this sample may be carry-over from other donors' samples. This sequence joins TRBV7-9 and TRBJ2-3; D not certain. The chain's CDR3 is CASSLKIFRTDTQYF. CDR3 sequence (DNA): TGTGCCAGCAGCTTAAAGATATTCCGCACAGATACGCAGTATTTT. Supplemented by reference TRBV7-9 and TRBJ2-3, the full variable domain reads DTGVSQNPRHKITKRGQNVTFRCDPISEHNRLYWYRQTLGQGPEFLTYFQNEAQLEKSRLLSDRFSAERPKGSFSTLEIQRTEQGDSAMYLCASSLKIFRTDTQYFGPGTRLTVL.